This entry concerns a single T cell receptor beta chain. The target antigen is unknown. These data belong to a study of vaccination effects on CD4 cells after COVID-19. Overall study results and limits: In healthy vaccinees, only 1 of 255 vaccine-induced clones cross-reacted with common cold coronaviruses. The study dataset contains few convalescent patients and includes no early post-infection timepoints.

The ViraFEST assay expanded antigen-specific CD4+ T cells with viral peptide pools before sequencing. A roughly 10-day culture period preceded the isolation of CD4+ T cells. No vaccinee had earlier SARS-CoV-2 infection, and nucleocapsid antibodies were negative. Half-medium changes using IL-2 medium occurred on days 3 and 7. Profiled with immunoSEQ multiplex PCR; TCRdb holds only in-frame clones, not every one. The sample holds around 63,000 clones; approximately 75% are singletons and the top ten take about 3.5%. The receptor was derived from a human donor who received a COVID-19 vaccine. Sequenced here: CD4+ T cells from PBMCs cultured with HCoV-OC43 spike peptides, sampled before COVID-19 vaccination. Documented subset: HCoV-OC43 spike overlapping peptide pool stimulation.

The CDR3 DNA reads as TGTGCCAGCACAATAGACAGGGGATACTATGGCTACACCTTC. Translated: CASTIDRGYYGYTF. The chain is built from TRBV6-6 and TRBJ1-2, with 8 bases fitting TRBD1. CDR1 is MNHNY and CDR2 is SVGAGI in the germline V gene (reference sequence). The ends lost 7 bases at V and 3 bases at J; junction bases unmatched: 7. The CDR3 contains 14 residues.